Listed below are T cell receptor beta chains from one sample, sequenced in a study of OX40 agonist ivuxolimab in advanced cancers. Assay used: immunoSEQ multiplex PCR; TCRdb lists only in-frame clones, some missing. The repertoire holds under 70,000 clones, with more than 80% as singletons. The material was CD4+ or CD8+ T cells sorted from blood, obtained in a trial of the OX40 agonist ivuxolimab. The receptor set was obtained from an adult with an advanced solid tumor such as melanoma, head and neck, liver or kidney cancer. Each CDR3 is given with its conserved first and last residue. A D gene is named only where the DNA matches it firmly. Some rows mark clone size as missing; the rest say once, few, many or name a class of expanded clone.

D	J	size	V	DNA	CDR3
.	TRBJ2-2	.	TRBV6-4	TGTGCCAGCACTTTGACAGGAGACACCGGGGAGCTGTTTTTT	CASTLTGDTGELFF
TRBD1	TRBJ2-3	.	TRBV5-1	TGCGCCAGCAGCTCGATCGGGACAGGCACAGATACGCAGTATTTT	CASSSIGTGTDTQYF
.	TRBJ2-5	.	TRBV2	TGTGCCAGCAGTGGATTGGAGTCGGAGACCCAGTACTTC	CASSGLESETQYF
.	TRBJ2-7	.	TRBV28	TGTGCCAGCAAGTTACGGGCCCTAGGCGAGCAGTACTTC	CASKLRALGEQYF
TRBD2	TRBJ2-1	.	TRBV5-1	TGCGCCAGCAGCGAAGGGACTAGCGGGAGGGGTAATGAGCAGTTCTTC	CASSEGTSGRGNEQFF
.	TRBJ1-2	.	TRBV5-1	TGCGCCAGCAGCTCACAGAACAACTATGGCTACACCTTC	CASSSQNNYGYTF
.	TRBJ2-1	.	TRBV29-1	TGCAGCGTTGGGGAGAGCTACAATGAGCAGTTCTTC	CSVGESYNEQFF
.	TRBJ1-1	.	TRBV4-1	TGCGCCAGCAGCCATAAAGTGTACAGTTCCTCGAACACTGAAGCTTTCTTT	CASSHKVYSSSNTEAFF
.	TRBJ1-6	.	TRBV5-6	TGTGCCAGCAGCTTGGATCAGCTAGGGTCACCCCTCCACTTT	CASSLDQLGSPLHF
TRBD1	TRBJ2-5	.	TRBV14	TGTGCCAGCAGTCGCGACAGGGGCGGCCACCAAGAGACCCAGTACTTC	CASSRDRGGHQETQYF
TRBD2	TRBJ2-1	few	TRBV5-1	TGCGCCAGCAGCTTGGAAGGAGGGAGGGCCCCTAGGAATGAGCAGTTCTTC	CASSLEGGRAPRNEQFF
.	TRBJ2-7	.	TRBV2	TGTGCCAGCAGTGACAGGGGTAAATACGAGCAGTACTTC	CASSDRGKYEQYF
.	TRBJ2-5	.	TRBV11-1	TGTGCCAGCAGCCTTGAGTACCAAGAGACCCAGTACTTC	CASSLEYQETQYF
.	TRBJ1-2	.	TRBV15	TGTGCCACCAGCAAGCAGTACTATGGCTACACCTTC	CATSKQYYGYTF
TRBD2	TRBJ2-1	.	TRBV4-1	TGCGCCAGCAGCCAAGATCGACGGACTAGCGTTTACAATGAGCAGTTCTTC	CASSQDRRTSVYNEQFF
TRBD2	TRBJ2-7	.	TRBV25-1	TGTGCCAGCAGTCCGGCGGGGGTACTACTTGAGCAGTACTTC	CASSPAGVLLEQYF
.	TRBJ2-3	.	TRBV5-1	TGCGCCAGCAGCTTGGATGGGGCTAGCACAGATACGCAGTATTTT	CASSLDGASTDTQYF
.	TRBJ2-3	.	TRBV29-1	TGCAGCGGTGGCAGAGGTCAGGGCACAGATACGCAGTATTTT	CSGGRGQGTDTQYF
TRBD2	TRBJ2-5	.	TRBV10-3	TGTGCCATCAGTGATACGGGACTAGCGGGAAAAGAGACCCAGTACTTC	CAISDTGLAGKETQYF
TRBD2	TRBJ2-3	once	TRBV28	TGTGCCAGCAGTTACCGCGGGAGAGTTGATACGCAGTATTTT	CASSYRGRVDTQYF
.	TRBJ2-3	.	TRBV7-9	TGTGCCAGCAGCTCCGGTGGGGATACGCAGTATTTT	CASSSGGDTQYF
TRBD2	TRBJ2-2	.	TRBV7-3	TGTGCCAGCAGCCCCCAGGCGGGAGCGAACACCGGGGAGCTGTTTTTT	CASSPQAGANTGELFF
TRBD2	TRBJ2-3	once	TRBV7-6	TGTGCCAGCAGTCCGGCCGGGCGGGAGTTGACAGATACGCAGTATTTT	CASSPAGRELTDTQYF
TRBD1	TRBJ1-2	.	TRBV11-3	TGTGCCAGCAGCTTGTCCGGGACAGGGGGCGACTATGGCTACACCTTC	CASSLSGTGGDYGYTF
.	TRBJ2-7	.	TRBV6-1	TGTGCCAGCAAGTATGGCCTAGCCTACGAGCAGTACTTC	CASKYGLAYEQYF
TRBD2	TRBJ2-1	.	TRBV28	TGTGCCAGCAGTTCCCTAGCGGGAGGTACCTACAATGAGCAGTTCTTC	CASSSLAGGTYNEQFF
TRBD2	TRBJ2-5	.	TRBV28	TGTGCCAGCAGCCTTCGATCTTCTAGCGGGAGTTCCGGGGAGACCCAGTACTTC	CASSLRSSSGSSGETQYF
TRBD1	TRBJ1-2	.	TRBV6-6	TGTGCCAGCCTAGCAGGGGGCTATGGCTACACCTTC	CASLAGGYGYTF